The rows below give T cell receptor beta chains drawn from one sample of a study of T cells expressing NK-cell markers. Using the 5' RACE reads, TCRdb records one entry per CDR3 protein without DNA. The record lists a few hundred thousand distinct CDR3 sequences, of which the ten most abundant hold around 5.3%. Sequenced sample: blood T cells: a sorted CD56 or NKG2C T cell subset, CD4+ or CD8+ T cells, or bulk PBMC T cells (not recorded which). The receptor set was obtained from a man aged 18-75 years in good health. Each CDR3 is given with its conserved first and last residue.

>13|TRBJ2-1|TRBV7-2
CASNLGRNNEQFF
>15|TRBJ2-7|TRBV21-1
CASREMTGGQSEQYF
>12|TRBJ2-3|TRBV4-2
CASSGLADTQYF
>15|TRBJ2-5|TRBV12-3/TRBV12-4
CASSLGLASRETQYF
>13|TRBJ2-1|TRBV20-1
CSASSGIDNEQFF
>13|TRBJ2-1|TRBV7-9
CALGGGTYNEQFF
>14|TRBJ1-2|TRBV18
CASSPRQLDGGYTF
>14|TRBJ2-3|TRBV20-1
CSARRTRGRATQYF
>12|TRBJ2-7|TRBV20-1
CSARLVWNEQYF
>15|TRBJ1-5|TRBV12-3/TRBV12-4
CASRPEPSSNQPQHF
>17|TRBJ2-7|TRBV2
CASTNGGLAGSSYEQYF
>15|TRBJ2-7|TRBV20-1
CSARDMTRAFYEQYF
>14|TRBJ2-7|TRBV29-1
CPQHQQRRPYEQYF
>13|TRBJ1-1|TRBV28
CATVLWTGVEAFF
>14|TRBJ2-1|TRBV7-9
CASSQTDSYNEQFF
>16|TRBJ1-5|TRBV20-1
CSASGKGALRDQPQHF
>14|TRBJ2-7|TRBV5-1
CASSTGLAGNEQYF
>16|TRBJ2-1|TRBV7-9
CASSLGRGFPAGEQFF
>14|TRBJ2-7|TRBV7-9
CASSSRDLPYEQYF
>13|TRBJ1-1|TRBV6-4
CASSDRDTTEAFF
>15|TRBJ2-1|TRBV20-1
CSARVILGAEQEQFF
>15|TRBJ2-3|TRBV12-3/TRBV12-4
CASTPLGLSTDTQYF
>20|TRBJ2-1|TRBV5-4
CASSSTGYWGGSGSYNEQFF
>16|TRBJ2-7|TRBV20-1
CSASPPGLASLSEQYF
>16|TRBJ2-1|TRBV9
CASSARTGTGGDEQFF
>14|TRBJ1-2|TRBV25-1
CASSGRGQVYGYTF
>14|TRBJ2-3|TRBV19
CASSRGLLGDTQYF
>15|TRBJ1-4|TRBV3-1
CASSLSWGENEKLFF
>14|TRBJ1-1|TRBV9
CASSGWTGGFGAFF
>15|TRBJ1-2|TRBV4-1
CASSQDLGQYLGYTF
>11|TRBJ2-3|TRBV15
CATRTTDTQYF
>17|TRBJ2-7|TRBV9
CASSVRFLRGFSYEQYF
>18|TRBJ2-2|TRBV9
CASSPRITSGGAPGELFF
>19|TRBJ2-5|TRBV11-2
CASSLDFRVGGGVGETQYF
>19|TRBJ2-1|TRBV20-1
CSKQLVAGGLPSSYNEQFF
>13|TRBJ1-5|TRBV19
CASSTTDRGPQHF
>14|TRBJ1-2|TRBV28
CASSTHRGGYGYTF
>13|TRBJ1-2|TRBV12-3/TRBV12-4
CASRLSAVQGYTF
>14|TRBJ1-4|TRBV27
CASSRTGPNEKLFF
>17|TRBJ2-2|TRBV12-3/TRBV12-4
CASSYAGGRNTGELFFF
>15|TRBJ2-4|TRBV15
CATSSRDSAKNIQYF
>13|TRBJ1-4|TRBV20-1
CSARQGSREKLFF
>14|TRBJ1-4|TRBV20-1
CSAREGGTYEKLFF
>13|TRBJ1-1|TRBV19
CASQTGVGTEAFF